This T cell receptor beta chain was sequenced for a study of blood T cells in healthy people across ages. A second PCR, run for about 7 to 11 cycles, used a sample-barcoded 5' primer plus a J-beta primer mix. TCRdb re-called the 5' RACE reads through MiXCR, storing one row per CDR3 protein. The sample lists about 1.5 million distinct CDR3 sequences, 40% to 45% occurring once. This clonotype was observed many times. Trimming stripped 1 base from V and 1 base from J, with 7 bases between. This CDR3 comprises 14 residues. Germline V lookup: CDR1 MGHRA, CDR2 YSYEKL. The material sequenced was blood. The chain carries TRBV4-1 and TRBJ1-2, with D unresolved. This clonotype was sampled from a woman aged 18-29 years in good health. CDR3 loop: CASSQGPDNYGYTF. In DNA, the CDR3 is TGCGCCAGCAGCCAAGGCCCCGATAACTATGGCTACACCTTC.